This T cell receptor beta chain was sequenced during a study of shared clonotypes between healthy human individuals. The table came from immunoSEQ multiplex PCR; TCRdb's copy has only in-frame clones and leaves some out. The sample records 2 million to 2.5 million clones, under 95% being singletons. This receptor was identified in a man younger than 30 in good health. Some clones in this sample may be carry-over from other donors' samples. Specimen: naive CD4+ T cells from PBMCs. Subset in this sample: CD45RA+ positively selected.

CDR3 region: CAISDGGSYNSPLHF. The CDR3 DNA is TGTGCCATCAGTGACGGGGGCTCCTATAATTCACCCCTCCACTTT. The chain couples TRBV10-3 to TRBJ1-6; perhaps TRBD1 as D (5 bases). The length of the CDR3 is 15 residues. The V gene's germline CDR1 is ENHRY and CDR2 SYGVKD. Trimming stripped 3 bases from V and 0 bases from J, with 6 bases between.